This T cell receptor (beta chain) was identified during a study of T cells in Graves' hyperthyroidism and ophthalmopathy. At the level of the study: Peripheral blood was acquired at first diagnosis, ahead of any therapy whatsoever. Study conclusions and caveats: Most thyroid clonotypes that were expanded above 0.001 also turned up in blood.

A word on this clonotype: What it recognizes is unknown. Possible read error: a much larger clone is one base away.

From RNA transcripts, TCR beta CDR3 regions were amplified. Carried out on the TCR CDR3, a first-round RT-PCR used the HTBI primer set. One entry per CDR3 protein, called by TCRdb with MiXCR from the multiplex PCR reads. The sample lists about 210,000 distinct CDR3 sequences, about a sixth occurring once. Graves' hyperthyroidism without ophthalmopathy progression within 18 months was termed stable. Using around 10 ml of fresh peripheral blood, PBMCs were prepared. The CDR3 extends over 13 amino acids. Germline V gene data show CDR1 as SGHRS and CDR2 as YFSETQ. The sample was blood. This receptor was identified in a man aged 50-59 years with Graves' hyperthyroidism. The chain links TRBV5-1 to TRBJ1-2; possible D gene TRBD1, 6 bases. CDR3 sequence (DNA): TGCGCCGGCAGCCTCGGGACAAACTATGGCTACACCTTC. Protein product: CAGSLGTNYGYTF.